This T cell receptor beta chain was captured in a study of neurological immune-mediated disorders. The CDR3 runs 15 residues. The germline V gene encodes CDR1 SGHNT and CDR2 YENEEA. Trimming stripped 5 bases from V and 0 bases from J, with 13 bases between. This clonotype has more than one count but fewer than ten. What it binds is not known. TCRdb itself ran the 5' RACE reads through MiXCR, one entry per CDR3 protein. The data contain approximately 38,000 distinct CDR3 sequences, 2% to 3% of them singletons. 2 million PBMCs stored at -80 C were the source of the unsorted libraries. Study-wide findings and caveats: A possible signature appeared as one related-CDR3 cluster, in which phylogenetic grouping placed the repertoires of 18 of 34 multiple sclerosis patients. The level of TCR clonal expansion was highest in patients with HTLV-1-associated myelopathy and lowest in multiple sclerosis, where it fell below the level seen in healthy controls.

The source is a man between 45 and 60 years old with multiple sclerosis. Sequencing was done on a sample of PBMCs. The genes are TRBV11-3 and TRBJ1-1; D gene uncertain. The CDR3 coding sequence is TGTGCCAGCAGCCCAGATGTGAGGGTGAACACTGAAGCTTTCTTT. Its protein is CASSPDVRVNTEAFF.